This record looks at one T cell receptor beta chain sequence and its context. CDR3 length equals 15 residues. Trimming removed 6 bases from V and 4 bases from J; junction bases left unmatched: 9. Germline V CDR1 and CDR2: MNHNS, SASEGT. Unique molecular identifiers were incorporated during preparation of the TCRbeta library. TCRdb reanalysed the PCR reads using MiXCR and keeps one entry per CDR3 protein. The sample includes 400,000 to 500,000 distinct CDR3 sequences, about a tenth seen only once; the top ten take roughly 5.1%. The data stem from a study of T-cell reconstitution after alpha-beta-depleted transplantation in children.

Sequenced material: PBMCs from the stem cell graft donor, taken from the stem cell graft. The clonotype was recovered from a human donor who donated a stem cell graft to a child with acute myeloid leukemia. V gene TRBV6-1 combines with J gene TRBJ2-7, with 10 bases identical to TRBD1. The CDR3 region has the DNA TGTGCCAGCAGGTTGGCCGGGACAGGGGATTACGAGCAGTACTTC. It encodes CASRLAGTGDYEQYF.